The clone carrying this TCR beta chain was found a few times. Antigen: not known. Relative to the germline gene, one junction end is altered; a read error may explain this. This CDR3 region has 13 residues. Germline CDR1 reads MNHEY; CDR2 reads SVGEGT. This sample stems from a study of response to subunit inactivated influenza vaccine. Using its own MiXCR run on the RT-PCR reads, TCRdb lists one record per CDR3 protein. The repertoire includes about 190,000 distinct CDR3 sequences, 13% to 15% of them detected once, and 26% sits in the top ten. The study's findings and limits: A suggestion made by the authors is that each seasonal influenza vaccination recruits few new T cells.

The source material was CD8+ T cells sorted from PBMCs, sampled roughly 5 days after vaccination. The sequence came from a man in his fifties or sixties who received an inactivated influenza vaccine. J is TRBJ2-7 and V is TRBV6-2 or TRBV6-3; tentatively, D is TRBD1 or TRBD2 (5 bases each). The CDR3 protein is CASSYSARDLWDF. The DNA for the CDR3 is TGTGCCAGCAGTTACTCCGCCCGGGACCTCTGGGACTTC.